These T cell receptor beta chains were read from a single sample in a study of cytomegalovirus exposure and HLA in healthy donors. Assay used: immunoSEQ multiplex PCR; TCRdb lists only in-frame clones, some missing. In the table there are approximately 150,000 clones, 65% to 70% of which are singletons. The sample was PBMCs. These receptors were obtained from a woman under 30 in good health and CMV-seropositive. Each CDR3 is given with its conserved first and last residue. A D gene is named only where the DNA matches it firmly. Only part of the rows carry a size: once, few, many, or a class if the clone is expanded.

CASSHLKRQGYEQYF	TGTGCCAGCAGCCACCTCAAACGACAGGGCTACGAGCAGTACTTC	TRBV5-6	TRBJ2-7	-	TRBD1
CASSGRQGSNQPQHF	TGTGCCAGCAGCGGCCGGCAGGGGAGCAATCAGCCCCAGCATTTT	TRBV7-8	TRBJ1-5	-	-
CASSRDSLGEQYF	TGTGCCAGCAGTAGGGACTCCTTAGGAGAGCAGTACTTC	TRBV5-5	TRBJ2-7	-	-
CASSPWDSGSRNTIYF	TGTGCCAGCTCACCTTGGGACAGTGGAAGTCGAAACACCATATATTTT	TRBV18	TRBJ1-3	-	TRBD1
CAISPGLRDREGYGYTF	TGTGCCATCAGCCCAGGGCTTCGGGACAGGGAGGGCTATGGCTACACCTTC	TRBV10-3	TRBJ1-2	-	TRBD1
CASSPRVTDTQYF	TGTGCCAGCAGCCCCAGGGTCACAGATACGCAGTATTTT	TRBV7-9	TRBJ2-3	few	-
CASSVFSEINNEQFF	TGTGCCAGCAGCGTATTTTCTGAGATCAACAATGAGCAGTTCTTC	TRBV9	TRBJ2-1	-	-
CAWSLGVNQPQHF	TGTGCCTGGAGTCTCGGGGTGAATCAGCCCCAGCATTTT	TRBV30	TRBJ1-5	-	-
CASSPRTGGQETQYF	TGTGCCAGCAGCCCGCGGACAGGGGGCCAGGAGACGCAGTATTTT	TRBV7-2	TRBJ2-3	-	TRBD1
CASSYTGTGANSPLHF	TGTGCCAGCAGTTACACGGGGACAGGGGCGAATTCACCCCTCCACTTT	TRBV6-5	TRBJ1-6	-	TRBD1
CASSPGQRPHYGYTF	TGTGCCAGTAGTCCCGGACAGAGACCCCACTATGGCTACACCTTC	TRBV19	TRBJ1-2	-	-
CSAPFPGQNEKLFF	TGCAGCGCCCCTTTTCCGGGACAGAATGAAAAACTGTTTTTT	TRBV29-1	TRBJ1-4	-	TRBD1
CASRGSTGSEQYF	TGTGCCAGCAGGGGAAGTACGGGGTCCGAGCAGTACTTC	TRBV7-9	TRBJ2-7	-	-
CASSLAGASDTEAFF	TGCGCCAGCAGCTTGGCAGGGGCTTCAGACACTGAAGCTTTCTTT	TRBV5-1	TRBJ1-1	-	-
CASRDSLISNQPQHF	TGTGCCAGCAGGGACAGCCTTATTAGCAATCAGCCCCAGCATTTT	TRBV2	TRBJ1-5	-	-
CASSQLLSGNTIYF	TGTGCCAGCAGCCAACTTCTCTCTGGAAACACCATATATTTT	TRBV7-9	TRBJ1-3	-	-
CASIGTGGNTEAFF	TGTGCCAGCATCGGGACAGGGGGGAACACTGAAGCTTTCTTT	TRBV6-1	TRBJ1-1	-	TRBD1
CASSTGQGAYEQYF	TGTGCCAGCAGTACGGGACAGGGGGCCTACGAGCAGTACTTC	TRBV6-6	TRBJ2-7	-	TRBD1
CASRTGDNEQFF	TGCGCCAGCAGGACAGGCGACAATGAGCAGTTCTTC	TRBV23-1	TRBJ2-1	-	-
CASSGQLRNTEAFF	TGTGCCAGCAGTGGACAGCTACGGAACACTGAAGCTTTCTTT	TRBV6-1	TRBJ1-1	-	-